A single T cell receptor (beta chain) is shown here with its context. The sample originates from a study of shared clonotypes between healthy human individuals. Clones were read by immunoSEQ multiplex PCR, and TCRdb kept only the in-frame ones, dropping some. The repertoire holds approximately 440,000 clones, with 75% to 80% as singletons. Sequenced sample: PBMCs. The receptor was isolated from a woman aged 40 to 55 in good health. Some clones in this sample may be carry-over from other donors' samples.

The CDR3 coding sequence is TGTGCCAGCGGTCCCCGGGCAGTCTCCTTCACTGAAGCTTTCTTT. This codes for CASGPRAVSFTEAFF. The chain employs TRBV6-6 and TRBJ1-1; D is unclear. The CDR3 loop spans 15 amino acids. CDR1 and CDR2 from the germline V gene are MNHNY and SVGAGI (reference sequence). The V end was cut by 8 bases, the J end by 4 bases, with 20 bases between.